This T cell receptor beta chain was observed in a study of vaccination and CD4 T cells after COVID-19. Notes on this clonotype: Its antigen is unidentified.

With the Oncomine TCR Beta short-read assay, DNA from cultured CD4+ T cells was sequenced. One entry per CDR3 protein results from TCRdb running MiXCR on the PCR reads. The table lists around 12,000 distinct CDR3 sequences, about 75% of them singletons, with 10% in the top ten. As to treatment: roughly nine-day PBMC culture with coronavirus spike peptide pools or control peptides (ViraFEST assay). The sequence was collected from a human donor who had recovered from COVID-19. What was sequenced was CD4+ T cells from blood, cultured in vitro.

DNA of the CDR3: TGTGCCAGCAGCGACCGGGACAGGAGCTCCTACGAGCAGTACTTC. It yields the protein CASSDRDRSSYEQYF. V is TRBV7-2 and J is TRBJ2-7, with 8 bases lining up with TRBD1. V shed 5 bases, J shed 0 bases, and the junction held 6 bases outside the gene matches. The CDR3 runs to 15 residues. From germline, CDR1 is SGHTA and CDR2 FQGNSA.